Presented here are 25 T cell receptor beta chains from one specimen sequenced in a study of long-term antiretroviral therapy in people with HIV. This was the immunoSEQ v3.0 assay at survey level. Libraries were prepared by immunoSEQ multiplex PCR; TCRdb keeps only in-frame clonotypes and omits some of them. The table shows roughly 32,000 clones, with about 98% occurring only once. Sample: unsorted PBMCs, taken 7.6 years after starting antiretroviral therapy. The source is a man younger than 40 with HIV.

V is TRBV7-9 and J is TRBJ1-1; weak D call: TRBD1 (5 bases). CDR1 and CDR2 (germline): SEHNR, FQNEAQ (reference sequence). The CDR3 loop spans 13 amino acids. The V gene lost 5 bases and the J gene lost 1 base, with 8 bases spanning the gap. CDR3 region: CASSRDGNTEAFF. The CDR3 DNA follows: TGTGCCAGCAGCCGGGACGGGAACACTGAAGCTTTCTTT.

The chain recombines TRBV7-6 with TRBJ1-3; D unresolved. The CDR3 has 15 amino acids. Germline V gene lookup returns CDR1 SGHVS and CDR2 FNYEAQ. Trimming stripped 5 bases from V and 0 bases from J, with 11 bases between. The CDR3 loop is CASSPITSSGNTIYF. DNA of the CDR3: TGTGCCAGCAGCCCTATCACCAGCTCTGGAAACACCATATATTTT.

This clone has a single count. The V and J genes are TRBV11-3 and TRBJ2-1; D may match TRBD1 or TRBD2 (5 bases each). V was clipped by 5 bases and J by 4 bases, with 15 bases between them. The CDR3 length is 15 residues. The germline V gene has CDR1 SGHNT and CDR2 YENEEA. CDR3 loop: CASSVGEPAYNEQFF. The CDR3 nucleotides read TGTGCCAGCAGCGTGGGGGAGCCGGCGTACAATGAGCAGTTCTTC.

V usage is TRBV7-2 and J usage is TRBJ2-3; D gene ambiguous. The CDR3 covers 13 residues. The germline V gene encodes CDR1 SGHTA and CDR2 FQGNSA. V was pared by 2 bases and J by 4 bases, with 7 bases between. The CDR3 protein is CASSLQIADTQYF. The CDR3 DNA sequence: TGTGCCAGCAGCTTACAGATAGCAGATACGCAGTATTTT.

This CDR3 is CASRQGQMNTEAFF. The DNA for the CDR3 is TGTGCCAGCAGACAGGGGCAAATGAACACTGAAGCTTTCTTT. The chain is built from TRBV2 and TRBJ1-1; 7 bases align to TRBD1. V trimming: 6 bases; J trimming: 0 bases; junction bases outside the gene matches: 4. The CDR3 is made up of 14 amino acids. CDR1 and CDR2 from the germline V gene are SNHLY and FYNNEI.

This rearrangement joins TRBV18 to TRBJ1-5; the D gene is possibly TRBD1 (5 bases). From germline, CDR1 is KGHSH and CDR2 LQKENI. The CDR3 contains 14 residues. The V end lost 2 bases, the J end lost 5 bases, and 10 bases lay between the germline ends. CDR3 loop: CASSPNTGYQPQHF. In nucleotides, the CDR3 is TGTGCCAGCTCACCAAATACAGGTTATCAGCCCCAGCATTTT. The full variable domain, its missing parts supplied by reference TRBV18 and TRBJ1-5, is NAGVMQNPRHLVRRRGQEARLRCSPMKGHSHVYWYRQLPEEGLKFMVYLQKENIIDESGMPKERFSAEFPKEGPSILRIQQVVRGDSAAYFCASSPNTGYQPQHFGDGTRLSIL.

The CDR3: CASSYASEGTEAFF. CDR3 in DNA: TGTGCCAGCAGTTACGCCTCCGAGGGTACTGAAGCTTTCTTT. The chain carries TRBV6-6 and TRBJ1-1; D is uncertain. This CDR3 region has 14 residues. Germline V lookup: CDR1 MNHNY, CDR2 SVGAGI (reference sequence). The V end was cut by 2 bases, the J end by 5 bases, with 12 bases between.

The chain employs TRBV6-1 and TRBJ1-1; 7 bases align to TRBD1. Germline V gene lookup returns CDR1 MNHNS and CDR2 SASEGT. CDR3 length: 15 amino acids. V lost 7 bases and J lost 1; bases outside the gene matches: 9. CDR3 coding DNA: TGTGCCAGCACCGCACGAACAGGGGAGAACACTGAAGCTTTCTTT. It is translated as CASTARTGENTEAFF.

The chain joins TRBV29-1 to TRBJ1-1, with 9 bases aligning to TRBD1. Germline-derived CDR1 and CDR2 are SQVTM and ANQGSEA. The V gene end was trimmed by 6 bases and the J gene end by 1 base; junction bases not matched to a gene: 9. The CDR3 contains 15 residues. CDR3 sequence: CSVSRDRAENTEAFF. The CDR3 bases are TGCAGCGTGTCTCGGGACAGGGCAGAGAACACTGAAGCTTTCTTT.

The rearrangement uses TRBV4-2 and TRBJ2-7, with D perhaps TRBD1 (5 bases). Trimming cost V 2 bases and J 2 bases, with 13 bases left between them. CDR1 is LGHNA, CDR2 YNFKEQ, per germline. The CDR3 consists of 15 residues. CDR3 residues: CASSQSDSGTYEQYF. In nucleotides, the CDR3 is TGTGCCAGCAGCCAATCAGACAGTGGTACCTACGAGCAGTACTTC.

The chain uses TRBV6-1 and TRBJ1-5; D is ambiguous. V was cut by 11 bases and J by 11 bases, with 25 bases left in between. The CDR3 runs 14 residues. CDR1 is MNHNS, CDR2 SASEGT, per germline. CDR3 sequence (DNA): TGTGCCGTCAGTATGGCCGAATCGATGGTGTCCCAGCATTTT. Amino acid sequence: CAVSMAESMVSQHF.

This sequence joins TRBV4-3 and TRBJ2-3; D is unresolved. Trimming removed 1 base from V and 2 bases from J, with 10 bases in between. This CDR3 is built from 15 residues. The V gene's germline CDR1 is LGHNA and CDR2 YSLEER. CDR3 DNA sequence: TGCGCCAGCAGCCAAGGTCCCAGCGACACAGATACGCAGTATTTT. Amino acid sequence: CASSQGPSDTDTQYF.

This rearrangement joins TRBV12-5 to TRBJ1-4; 7 bases map to TRBD1. This CDR3 has 15 amino acids. After removal of 4 bases from V and 7 bases from J, the junction contained 9 bases not matched to a gene. Germline V gives CDR1 LGHNT, CDR2 FRNRAP. The CDR3 sequence: CASGSTRDSGEKLFF. Written as DNA, the CDR3 is TGTGCTAGTGGTTCGACCCGGGACAGCGGTGAAAAACTGTTTTTT.

The rearrangement uses TRBV27 and TRBJ1-2, with D possibly TRBD1 on 6 matching bases. Germline V lookup: CDR1 MNHEY, CDR2 SMNVEV (reference sequence). The CDR3 is 12 residues long. V gave up 6 bases and J gave up 4 bases, with 9 bases separating them. DNA for the CDR3: TGTGCCAGCAGGGACAGAACCTATGGCTACACCTTC. Amino acids: CASRDRTYGYTF.

This rearrangement joins TRBV6-5 to TRBJ1-5; D is undetermined. The length of the CDR3 is 13 residues. V lost 8 bases and J 4 bases, leaving 12 bases between the germline ends. The germline V gene encodes CDR1 MNHEY and CDR2 SVGAGI. The CDR3 sequence: CASRNSFNQPQHF. CDR3 DNA: TGTGCCAGCCGAAACAGCTTTAATCAGCCCCAGCATTTT.

The V and J genes are TRBV18 and TRBJ2-3, with 7 bases fitting TRBD2. Trimming removed 6 bases from V and 9 bases from J; junction bases left unmatched: 15. The CDR3 has 15 residues. Looked up from germline, CDR1 is KGHSH and CDR2 is LQKENI. CDR3 protein: CASSPGGGPLGTQYF. DNA for the CDR3: TGTGCCAGCTCCCCCGGCGGGGGTCCGCTGGGGACGCAGTATTTT.

In its sample, this clone was seen once. The genes are TRBV5-1 and TRBJ1-1; D is ambiguous. Germline assignment: CDR1 SGHRS and CDR2 YFSETQ. The CDR3 contains 11 residues. V was pared by 5 bases and J by 1 base, with 3 bases between. CDR3 sequence reads: CASRRNTEAFF. CDR3 coding DNA: TGCGCCAGCAGGAGGAACACTGAAGCTTTCTTT. Complete variable domain (other parts from reference TRBV5-1 and TRBJ1-1): KAGVTQTPRYLIKTRGQQVTLSCSPISGHRSVSWYQQTPGQGLQFLFEYFSETQRNKGNFPGRFSGRQFSNSRSEMNVSTLELGDSALYLCASRRNTEAFFGQGTRLTVV.

The chain is built from TRBV7-3 and TRBJ2-2, with unresolved D. The V gene's germline CDR1 is SGHTA and CDR2 FQGTGA. The V end lost 4 bases, the J end lost 6 bases, and 9 bases lay between the germline ends. The CDR3 extends over 13 amino acids. CDR3 region: CASSYSGPGELFF. The CDR3 DNA reads TGTGCCAGCAGCTACAGTGGGCCCGGGGAGCTGTTTTTT.

This clone was observed once. The genes are TRBV14 and TRBJ1-3, with D unresolved. Trimming took off 10 bases at V and 1 base at J, with 5 bases between the two ends. The V gene's germline CDR1 is SGHDN and CDR2 FVKESK. CDR3 length equals 11 residues. CDR3 sequence (DNA): TGTGCCACCAGTTCTGGAAACACCATATATTTT. This gives the protein CATSSGNTIYF.

This chain uses TRBV2 with TRBJ2-3; 9 bases are shared with TRBD1. CDR1 is SNHLY and CDR2 is FYNNEI in the germline V gene. V was pared by 5 bases and J by 4 bases, with 10 bases of the junction left unmatched. The CDR3 covers 16 residues. The CDR3 loop reads CASSRGPGTGPDTQYF. DNA of the CDR3: TGTGCCAGCAGTCGAGGTCCCGGGACAGGGCCAGATACGCAGTATTTT.

The V gene is TRBV7-8, the J gene TRBJ2-3, with D possibly matching TRBD2 (5 bases). The ends were cut back, 6 bases at V and 0 bases at J, with 10 bases in the middle. The CDR3 is made up of 14 amino acids. Germline V gene sequence: CDR1 SGHVS, CDR2 FQNEAQ. In nucleotides, the CDR3 is TGTGCCAGCAGTCGAGGGCTTAGCACAGATACGCAGTATTTT. It translates to CASSRGLSTDTQYF.

This clone was picked up one time. The CDR3 protein is CAITAGYGYTF. DNA of the CDR3: TGTGCCATCACGGCGGGCTATGGCTACACCTTC. V gene TRBV7-9 combines with J gene TRBJ1-2; D gene unclear. The CDR3 is 11 residues long. The ends were cut back, 10 bases at V and 4 bases at J, with 10 bases in the middle. Germline loops: CDR1 SEHNR, CDR2 FQNEAQ (reference sequence).

The chain recombines TRBV29-1 with TRBJ2-7; a weak D match, TRBD2 (7 bases). The CDR3 sequence is 14 residues long. From germline, CDR1 is SQVTM and CDR2 ANQGSEA. Trimming took off 6 bases at V and 2 bases at J, with 17 bases between the two ends. The CDR3 spells CSVETGRGTYEQYF. DNA of the CDR3: TGCAGCGTAGAAACAGGGAGGGGGACCTACGAGCAGTACTTC.

The J gene is TRBJ1-1, the V gene TRBV9; D ambiguous. V dropped 4 bases and J dropped 4 bases, with 11 bases sitting between them. CDR1 SGDLS and CDR2 YYNGEE come from the germline V gene. The CDR3 spans 13 residues. The CDR3 region is CASSLGRGTEAFF. Written as DNA, the CDR3 is TGTGCCAGCAGCCTCGGACGGGGCACTGAAGCTTTCTTT.

The V call is TRBV7-8, the J call TRBJ2-7; possibly TRBD1 for D (6 bases). The CDR3 is made up of 13 amino acids. Germline V gives CDR1 SGHVS, CDR2 FQNEAQ. Trimming pared 5 bases from V and 2 bases from J, leaving 10 bases between. This chain's CDR3 is CASSQGITYEQYF. CDR3 DNA: TGTGCCAGCAGCCAGGGGATAACCTACGAGCAGTACTTC.